The 14 T cell receptor beta chains reported below all come from one sample, sequenced in a study of shared clonotypes between healthy human individuals. Assay used: immunoSEQ multiplex PCR; TCRdb lists only in-frame clones, some missing. Of some 2,400,000 clones detected, 95% appear once; the ten largest clones hold roughly 0.13%. Sequencing input: naive CD4+ T cells sorted from blood. Regarding subset: CD45RA+ positively selected. These receptors were obtained from a man in his late teens or twenties in good health.

The chain joins TRBV6-5 to TRBJ1-2; D ambiguous. This CDR3 is 14 amino acids long. Trimming stripped 5 bases from V and 8 bases from J, with 18 bases between. Germline-derived CDR1 and CDR2 are MNHEY and SVGAGI. CDR3 protein: CASSNPQGSVGYTF. The CDR3 DNA reads TGTGCCAGCAGTAACCCACAAGGTTCCGTGGGCTACACCTTC.

The genes are TRBV2 and TRBJ2-1; 9 nucleotides align to TRBD2. Germline V gene data show CDR1 as SNHLY and CDR2 as FYNNEI. Trimming cost V 6 bases and J 2 bases; bases outside gene matches: 5. The CDR3 loop spans 15 amino acids. For the CDR3, the DNA is TGTGCCAGCAGGAGGGGACTAGCCACCTACAATGAGCAGTTCTTC. Protein sequence: CASRRGLATYNEQFF.

About this clone itself: This specimen includes other DNA sequences encoding the same CDR3. The gene calls are TRBV5-6 and TRBJ2-5; TRBD1 matches 7 bases. CDR3 length: 13 residues. Losses at the gene ends were 4 bases for V and 2 bases for J; bases not matched to a gene: 2. Germline CDR1 reads SGHDT; CDR2 reads YYEEEE. CDR3 residues: CASSLGQQETQYF. In DNA form, the CDR3 reads TGTGCCAGCAGCCTGGGACAGCAAGAGACCCAGTACTTC.

The V and J genes are TRBV6-5 and TRBJ2-7; the match to TRBD2 covers 11 bases. With V trimmed by 4 bases and J by 2 bases, 4 bases remained unmatched. CDR1 and CDR2 from the germline V gene are MNHEY and SVGAGI. This CDR3 spans 15 amino acids. The CDR3, as DNA: TGTGCCAGCAGTTCCCTAGCGGGGGGCCCCTACGAGCAGTACTTC. Protein: CASSSLAGGPYEQYF.

This clone was seen only once. This rearrangement joins TRBV6-5 to TRBJ2-5; 7 bases are shared with TRBD1. Germline V gene lookup returns CDR1 MNHEY and CDR2 SVGAGI. This CDR3 is 14 amino acids long. V shed 2 bases and J 5 bases; nucleotides not matched to a gene: 5. In nucleotides, the CDR3 is TGTGCCAGCAGTTACACCAGGGGGTGGGAGACCCAGTACTTC. It yields the protein CASSYTRGWETQYF.

V is TRBV11-2 and J is TRBJ2-1, with 13 bases fitting TRBD2. The CDR3 totals 19 residues. The V gene end was trimmed by 7 bases and the J gene end by 9 bases; junction bases not matched to a gene: 21. The germline V gene encodes CDR1 SGHAT and CDR2 FQNNGV. The CDR3 loop is CASKKTGLAGVGFVGEQFF. For the CDR3, the DNA is TGTGCCAGCAAAAAAACCGGACTAGCGGGAGTAGGCTTCGTGGGTGAGCAGTTCTTC.

The chain combines TRBV14 with TRBJ2-7, with D perhaps TRBD1 (6 bases). CDR1 is SGHDN and CDR2 is FVKESK in the germline V gene. This CDR3 is 15 amino acids long. Between the trimmed V and J ends, which lost 4 bases and 6 bases, there was a span of 19 bases. The CDR3 nucleotides are TGTGCCAGCAGCCCCCTGCTAGGGGGTGTCCGCGAGCAGTACTTC. Translated: CASSPLLGGVREQYF. Together with reference TRBV14 and TRBJ2-7, the CDR3 gives the full variable domain: EAGVTQFPSHSVIEKGQTVTLRCDPISGHDNLYWYRRVMGKEIKFLLHFVKESKQDESGMPNNRFLAERTGGTYSTLKVQPAELEDSGVYFCASSPLLGGVREQYFGPGTRLTVT.

V and J are TRBV6-7 and TRBJ2-3; 11 nucleotides align to TRBD2. TRBV6-7 carries the ORF label, with uncertain function. The CDR3 extends over 19 amino acids. V shed 5 bases and J 3 bases; nucleotides not matched to a gene: 16. CDR3 loop: CASSIPGRTTSGKTDTQYF. Here the CDR3 DNA reads TGTGCCAGCAGTATTCCGGGACGGACGACTAGCGGGAAGACAGATACGCAGTATTTT.

This chain joins TRBV5-1 and TRBJ1-6; D uncertain. The V gene's germline CDR1 is SGHRS and CDR2 YFSETQ. Trimming took 2 bases from V and 3 from J, leaving 9 bases between them. This CDR3 is built from 15 residues. DNA for the CDR3: TGCGCCAGCAGCTTTGGTGAGGTCTATAATTCACCCCTCCACTTT. Protein sequence: CASSFGEVYNSPLHF.

This clone was recorded once. The rearrangement joins TRBV7-9 to TRBJ1-2; D remains unclear. The CDR3 extends over 14 amino acids. From germline, CDR1 is SEHNR and CDR2 FQNEAQ (reference sequence). Trimming shortened V by 1 base and J by 2 bases, and 8 bases separated the two germline ends. The CDR3, as DNA: TGTGCCAGCAGCTTAGTTCCACAGAACTATGGCTACACCTTC. Translation gives CASSLVPQNYGYTF.

The rearrangement uses TRBV7-9 and TRBJ2-7; 7 bases align to TRBD2. Germline loops: CDR1 SEHNR, CDR2 FQNEAQ (reference sequence). V trimming: 4 bases; J trimming: 7 bases; junction bases outside the gene matches: 10. The CDR3 contains 14 residues. CDR3 sequence reads: CASSSRTRIEEQYF. CDR3 DNA sequence: TGTGCCAGCAGCTCAAGGACTAGAATCGAAGAGCAGTACTTC.

J is TRBJ2-1 and V is TRBV5-4; D may be TRBD2 (6 bases). This CDR3 region has 15 residues. V was clipped by 4 bases and J by 7 bases, with 18 bases between them. CDR1 is SGHNT and CDR2 is YYREEE in the germline V gene (reference sequence). CDR3 DNA: TGTGCCAGCAGCCCGAGACTAGATAGTGTGAATGAGCAGTTCTTC. Translation: CASSPRLDSVNEQFF.

The chain combines TRBV6-1 with TRBJ1-2, with TRBD1 as a possible D gene (5 bases). The CDR3 consists of 13 residues. The germline CDR1 and CDR2 sequences are MNHNS and SASEGT. The germline V and J ends were trimmed by 4 bases and 2 bases, with 8 bases remaining between them. In nucleotides, the CDR3 is TGTGCCAGCAGTGGCAGGGAGAACTATGGCTACACCTTC. Its translation: CASSGRENYGYTF.

The rearrangement uses TRBV18 and TRBJ2-7, with 8 bases aligning to TRBD1. The CDR3 consists of 15 residues. Germline loops: CDR1 KGHSH, CDR2 LQKENI. Unmatched junction bases numbered 9, after V lost 3 bases and J lost 5 bases. CDR3 sequence: CASSPLRQGRNEQYF. CDR3 DNA: TGTGCCAGCTCACCGCTCCGACAGGGGCGGAACGAGCAGTACTTC.